The 30 T cell receptor beta chains below all came from one sample that was sequenced in a study of OX40 agonist ivuxolimab in advanced cancers. Libraries were prepared by immunoSEQ multiplex PCR; TCRdb keeps only in-frame clonotypes and omits some of them. The sample includes about 79,000 clones, around 85% seen only once; the top ten take over 3%. The material was CD4+ or CD8+ T cells sorted from blood, obtained in a trial of the OX40 agonist ivuxolimab. Every receptor here comes from an adult with an advanced solid tumor such as melanoma, head and neck, liver or kidney cancer.

This chain uses TRBV19 with TRBJ2-1, with unresolved D. CDR3 length equals 13 residues. The germline V and J ends were trimmed by 3 bases and 7 bases, with 10 bases remaining between them. Per the germline V gene, CDR1 is LNHDA and CDR2 is SQIVND (reference sequence). The CDR3 DNA is TGTGCCAGTAGTATCGGGCAGCTGAATGAGCAGTTCTTC. It translates to CASSIGQLNEQFF.

The chain carries TRBV4-3 and TRBJ1-2; D gene unclear. Germline loops: CDR1 LGHNA, CDR2 YSLEER. Trimming took 0 bases from V and 0 from J, leaving 11 bases between them. The CDR3 contains 16 residues. Written as DNA, the CDR3 is TGCGCCAGCAGCCAAGATCTTCCAGGTTCTAACTATGGCTACACCTTC. This codes for CASSQDLPGSNYGYTF.

The chain has TRBV9 and TRBJ2-2; D unresolved. From germline, CDR1 is SGDLS and CDR2 YYNGEE. The ends were cut back, 0 bases at V and 2 bases at J, with 8 bases in the middle. The CDR3 spans 15 residues. The CDR3 sequence: CASSVGHTNTGELFF. CDR3 coding DNA: TGTGCCAGCAGCGTAGGACACACAAACACCGGGGAGCTGTTTTTT.

Details on this clone: One junction end disagrees with the germline gene, perhaps due to a read error. This chain links TRBV15 with TRBJ1-3; D gene ambiguous. The CDR3 consists of 16 residues. Germline V gives CDR1 LNHNV, CDR2 YYDKDF (reference sequence). The CDR3 here is CATSSPHGFSGSTIYF. In nucleotides, the CDR3 is TGTGCCACCAGCAGCCCTCACGGATTCTCTGGAAGCACCATATATTTT.

J is TRBJ2-2 and V is TRBV28; D perhaps matches TRBD2 (5 bases). V was shortened by 0 bases and J by 4 bases, with 6 bases between the two germline ends. Germline loops: CDR1 MDHEN, CDR2 SYDVKM. The CDR3 totals 14 residues. The CDR3 DNA reads TGTGCCAGCAGTTTATGGGGAGCCACCGGGGAGCTGTTTTTT. Residues: CASSLWGATGELFF.

This clone has a single count. This chain connects TRBV5-1 to TRBJ2-5, with D unclear. The length of the CDR3 is 14 residues. The germline CDR1 and CDR2 sequences are SGHRS and YFSETQ. Trimming removed 5 bases from V and 2 bases from J, with 13 bases in between. For the CDR3, the DNA is TGCGCCAGCAGTGTGACCTTGGGTCAAGAGACCCAGTACTTC. Protein: CASSVTLGQETQYF.

The V gene is TRBV28, the J gene TRBJ2-5; TRBD2 matches 10 bases. Unmatched junction bases numbered 8, after V lost 2 bases and J lost 5 bases. CDR1 is MDHEN, CDR2 SYDVKM, per germline. The CDR3 covers 16 residues. Written as DNA, the CDR3 is TGTGCCAGCAGTTTAGGGCTAGCGGGAGTTAGCGAGACCCAGTACTTC. As protein: CASSLGLAGVSETQYF. Supplemented by reference TRBV28 and TRBJ2-5, the full variable domain reads DVKVTQSSRYLVKRTGEKVFLECVQDMDHENMFWYRQDPGLGLRLIYFSYDVKMKEKGDIPEGYSVSREKKERFSLILESASTNQTSMYLCASSLGLAGVSETQYFGPGTRLLVL.

The gene calls are TRBV7-9 and TRBJ2-1; D is perhaps TRBD1 or TRBD2 (6 bases each). V was shortened by 2 bases and J by 2 bases, with 19 bases between the two germline ends. The germline V gene encodes CDR1 SEHNR and CDR2 FQNEAQ (reference sequence). This CDR3 contains 18 residues. Written as DNA, the CDR3 is TGTGCCAGCAGCTTATGGCCGCCCGGGGGCCCTCCCTACAATGAGCAGTTCTTC. This gives the protein CASSLWPPGGPPYNEQFF.

The chain combines TRBV18 with TRBJ1-1; D call uncertain. CDR3 length equals 16 residues. The germline gives CDR1 KGHSH, CDR2 LQKENI. V was pared by 1 base and J by 1 base, with 13 bases between. The CDR3 nucleotides read TGTGCCAGCTCACCACAAAACAGAGACACGAACACTGAAGCTTTCTTT. Translating it yields CASSPQNRDTNTEAFF.

The rearrangement joins TRBV4-1 to TRBJ2-3; D is possibly TRBD1 (6 bases). The CDR3 spans 15 residues. In germline, CDR1 is MGHRA, CDR2 YSYEKL. The V and J ends lost 1 base and 2 bases respectively, with 10 bases between them. CDR3 sequence: CASSQGDIYTDTQYF. In nucleotides, the CDR3 is TGCGCCAGCAGCCAAGGGGACATCTACACAGATACGCAGTATTTT.

This clone was seen a handful of times. This chain joins TRBV20-1 and TRBJ1-5; no reliable D call. This CDR3 is 11 amino acids long. Germline CDR1 and CDR2: DFQATT and SNEGSKA (reference sequence). Trimming pared 3 bases from V and 5 bases from J, leaving 5 bases between. The CDR3 reads CSASGDQPQHF. Written as DNA, the CDR3 is TGCAGTGCTAGTGGGGATCAGCCCCAGCATTTT.

The CDR3: CASSPLVAENTDTQYF. DNA for the CDR3: TGTGCCAGTAGCCCCTTGGTAGCGGAGAATACAGATACGCAGTATTTT. The rearrangement links TRBV19 to TRBJ2-3; a weak D match, TRBD2 (6 bases). The CDR3 sequence is 16 residues long. CDR1 is LNHDA, CDR2 SQIVND, per germline (reference sequence). Trimming shortened V by 6 bases and J by 3 bases, and 19 bases separated the two germline ends.

The V call is TRBV9, the J call TRBJ1-1; TRBD1 aligns across 7 bases. The CDR3 contains 17 residues. V shed 3 bases, J shed 3 bases, and the junction held 14 bases outside the gene matches. CDR1 is SGDLS and CDR2 is YYNGEE in the germline V gene. CDR3 sequence (DNA): TGTGCCAGCAGCGCTCTCTACCCAACAGGGGACGACACTGAAGCTTTCTTT. Its translation is CASSALYPTGDDTEAFF.

The rearrangement joins TRBV6-5 to TRBJ1-2; D gene uncertain. The CDR3 spans 13 residues. Per the germline V gene, CDR1 is MNHEY and CDR2 is SVGAGI. With 3 bases removed from V and 1 base from J, the gap between germline ends came to 6 bases. The CDR3 region is CASSYGINYGYTF. The CDR3 coding sequence is TGTGCCAGCAGTTATGGAATTAACTATGGCTACACCTTC.

This clone was found once. For the CDR3, the DNA is TGTGCCAGCAGTGCGGACTTCGGGGAGCTGTTTTTT. It yields the protein CASSADFGELFF. The V gene is TRBV25-1, the J gene TRBJ2-2; D may be TRBD2 (5 bases). V was clipped by 4 bases and J by 7 bases, with 7 bases between them. Germline V gene sequence: CDR1 MGHDK, CDR2 SYGVNS. CDR3 size: 12 residues.

This chain connects TRBV28 to TRBJ1-5; 9 bases fit TRBD1. V gave up 4 bases and J gave up 7 bases; unmatched junction bases: 8. The length of the CDR3 is 15 residues. Germline V gene lookup returns CDR1 MDHEN and CDR2 SYDVKM. CDR3: CASSSPRQGEQPQHF. CDR3 nucleotides: TGTGCCAGCAGTTCACCGAGACAGGGGGAACAGCCCCAGCATTTT. Filled out from reference TRBV28 and TRBJ1-5, the complete variable domain reads DVKVTQSSRYLVKRTGEKVFLECVQDMDHENMFWYRQDPGLGLRLIYFSYDVKMKEKGDIPEGYSVSREKKERFSLILESASTNQTSMYLCASSSPRQGEQPQHFGDGTRLSIL.

This clone has a single count. CDR3 DNA: TGTGCCAGCAGTTACAGTGATCAGCCCCAGCATTTT. Its translation is CASSYSDQPQHF. J is TRBJ1-5 and V is TRBV28; D call uncertain. The ends were cut back, 4 bases at V and 5 bases at J, with 6 bases in the middle. Germline CDR1 reads MDHEN; CDR2 reads SYDVKM. The CDR3 totals 12 residues.

In DNA form, the CDR3 reads TGTGCCAGCACTTGGACAGCTAGCACAGATACGCAGTATTTT. Encoded protein: CASTWTASTDTQYF. The chain uses TRBV11-2 and TRBJ2-3, with D possibly TRBD1 on 6 matching bases. V was shortened by 7 bases and J by 0 bases, with 11 bases between the two germline ends. The CDR3 consists of 14 residues. Germline CDR1 is SGHAT and CDR2 is FQNNGV.

This clone is a singleton in its sample. The CDR3 loop is CASSSLLIEGSSNTIYF. CDR3 sequence (DNA): TGTGCCAGCAGCTCATTGCTAATAGAAGGGTCCTCGAACACCATATATTTT. The chain couples TRBV7-9 to TRBJ1-3, with D uncertain. The CDR3 contains 17 residues. CDR1 is SEHNR, CDR2 FQNEAQ, per germline (reference sequence). The V and J ends lost 4 bases and 7 bases respectively, with 23 bases between them.

V usage is TRBV2 and J usage is TRBJ1-1; 11 nucleotides line up with TRBD1. Germline CDR1 and CDR2: SNHLY and FYNNEI. J lost 0 bases, V lost 4 bases, and 13 bases had no gene match. The CDR3 length is 19 residues. The CDR3 is CASSVIRPRDRGMNTEAFF. The CDR3 DNA sequence: TGTGCCAGCAGTGTAATCCGGCCCCGGGACAGGGGGATGAACACTGAAGCTTTCTTT.

The chain employs TRBV11-2 and TRBJ2-1, with D possibly TRBD2 on 5 matching bases. The ends were cut back, 6 bases at V and 4 bases at J, with 16 bases in the middle. This CDR3 is 15 amino acids long. Per germline, CDR1 SGHAT and CDR2 FQNNGV. Here the CDR3 DNA reads TGTGCCAGCAGGGTAAATAGCGCACCTTACAATGAGCAGTTCTTC. Translated, it gives CASRVNSAPYNEQFF. The whole variable domain, remainder taken from reference TRBV11-2 and TRBJ2-1, is EAGVAQSPRYKIIEKRQSVAFWCNPISGHATLYWYQQILGQGPKLLIQFQNNGVVDDSQLPKDRFSAERLKGVDSTLKIQPAKLEDSAVYLCASRVNSAPYNEQFFGPGTRLTVL.

This clone was counted between two and nine times. The chain recombines TRBV4-1 with TRBJ2-7; D might be TRBD2 (5 bases). The V gene lost 0 bases and the J gene lost 7 bases, with 16 bases spanning the gap. Germline V gene sequence: CDR1 MGHRA, CDR2 YSYEKL. The CDR3 loop spans 15 amino acids. CDR3 sequence (DNA): TGCGCCAGCAGCCAAGAAGACGAGGGATGGGGAGAGCAGTACTTC. Its protein product is CASSQEDEGWGEQYF.

V and J are TRBV7-8 and TRBJ2-3; TRBD1 matches at 7 bases. The CDR3 has 15 amino acids. Trimming cost V 5 bases and J 2 bases; bases outside gene matches: 7. The V gene's germline CDR1 is SGHVS and CDR2 FQNEAQ. CDR3 in DNA: TGTGCCAGCAGCCAAAGACAGGGAGACACAGATACGCAGTATTTT. Protein product: CASSQRQGDTDTQYF.

This clone was seen once. The chain links TRBV19 to TRBJ2-7; 7 bases match TRBD1. The ends lost 1 base at V and 2 bases at J; junction bases unmatched: 8. This CDR3 contains 16 residues. Germline CDR1 LNHDA, CDR2 SQIVND (reference sequence). In DNA, the CDR3 is TGTGCCAGTAGTATAGTTTCACAGGGGATGGCCTACGAGCAGTACTTC. Its translation: CASSIVSQGMAYEQYF.

The chain uses TRBV7-9 and TRBJ2-7; D gene unclear. Per germline, CDR1 SEHNR and CDR2 FQNEAQ (reference sequence). This CDR3 contains 13 residues. Trimming left V 0 bases short and J 9 bases short, with 12 bases between. The CDR3 is CASSLAEQKVQYF. CDR3 sequence (DNA): TGTGCCAGCAGCTTAGCCGAGCAGAAGGTGCAGTACTTC.

This sequence joins TRBV27 and TRBJ2-5; D call uncertain. CDR3 length equals 13 residues. Germline V gene sequence: CDR1 MNHEY, CDR2 SMNVEV (reference sequence). The germline V and J ends were trimmed by 6 bases and 5 bases, with 13 bases remaining between them. In DNA, the CDR3 is TGTGCCAGCAGCAAAGGGCACCGGGAGACCCAGTACTTC. Amino acid sequence: CASSKGHRETQYF.

This sequence joins TRBV11-2 and TRBJ2-5; 8 bases fit TRBD2. The CDR3 is 14 residues long. The ends lost 5 bases at V and 5 bases at J; junction bases unmatched: 7. Germline CDR1 is SGHAT and CDR2 is FQNNGV. CDR3 residues: CASSTYSGMETQYF. CDR3 bases: TGTGCCAGCAGCACATATAGCGGGATGGAGACCCAGTACTTC. The full variable domain, with the rest looked up from reference TRBV11-2 and TRBJ2-5, is EAGVAQSPRYKIIEKRQSVAFWCNPISGHATLYWYQQILGQGPKLLIQFQNNGVVDDSQLPKDRFSAERLKGVDSTLKIQPAKLEDSAVYLCASSTYSGMETQYFGPGTRLLVL.

This clone was detected once. The chain employs TRBV5-5 and TRBJ2-1, with TRBD1 as a possible D gene (6 bases). The CDR3 consists of 13 residues. Germline CDR1 and CDR2: SGHKS and YYEKEE (reference sequence). The V and J ends lost 4 bases and 6 bases respectively, with 11 bases between them. The CDR3 DNA reads TGTGCCAGCAGCGAGGACAGTACCAATGAGCAGTTCTTC. It specifies CASSEDSTNEQFF.

In this sample, this clone turned up a few times. Here the CDR3 DNA reads TGTGCCAGCAGTGACTCGACTAGCGGGAGCACCGGGGAGCTGTTTTTT. It translates to CASSDSTSGSTGELFF. This sequence joins TRBV6-4 and TRBJ2-2; 12 bases align to TRBD2. V was clipped by 0 bases and J by 4 bases; unmatched bases: 0. This CDR3 region has 16 residues. Germline V gene sequence: CDR1 MRHNA, CDR2 SNTAGT.

The chain employs TRBV27 and TRBJ1-5; D is unresolved. CDR3 length: 13 residues. Germline lookup yields CDR1 MNHEY and CDR2 SMNVEV (reference sequence). The V gene lost 0 bases and the J gene lost 7 bases, with 7 bases spanning the gap. In nucleotides, the CDR3 is TGTGCCAGCAGTTTATCAAAAGTCCAGCCCCAGCATTTT. Its protein is CASSLSKVQPQHF.